This TCR beta chain was found in a study of radiotherapy plus CTLA-4 blockade in lung cancer. Using immunoSEQ multiplex PCR, the repertoire was profiled, and TCRdb retains in-frame clones only, with some absent. The sample lists some 70,000 clones, roughly four fifths seen once, with less than 5% in the top ten. Sample: peripheral blood, taken from a patient treated with radiotherapy plus ipilimumab. This receptor was identified in a human donor with non-small cell lung cancer who had a partial response to radiotherapy plus ipilimumab.

CDR3: CASNTGGGTGELFF. The CDR3 DNA reads as TGTGCCAGCAATACAGGGGGAGGCACCGGGGAGCTGTTTTTT. The gene calls are TRBV11-2 and TRBJ2-2; 8 bases fit TRBD1. Germline V CDR1 and CDR2: SGHAT, FQNNGV. V gave up 7 bases and J gave up 4 bases; unmatched junction bases: 5. CDR3 length: 14 residues.